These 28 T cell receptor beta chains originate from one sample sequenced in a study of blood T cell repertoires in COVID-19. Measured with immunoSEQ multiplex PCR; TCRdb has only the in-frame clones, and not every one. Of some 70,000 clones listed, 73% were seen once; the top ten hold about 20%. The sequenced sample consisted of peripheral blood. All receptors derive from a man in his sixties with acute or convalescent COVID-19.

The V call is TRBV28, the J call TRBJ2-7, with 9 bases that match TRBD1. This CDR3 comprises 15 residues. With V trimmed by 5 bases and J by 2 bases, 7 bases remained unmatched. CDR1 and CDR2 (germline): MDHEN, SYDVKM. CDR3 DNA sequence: TGTGCCAGCAGTGGCCGGGACAGGGAGCCCTACGAGCAGTACTTC. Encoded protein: CASSGRDREPYEQYF.

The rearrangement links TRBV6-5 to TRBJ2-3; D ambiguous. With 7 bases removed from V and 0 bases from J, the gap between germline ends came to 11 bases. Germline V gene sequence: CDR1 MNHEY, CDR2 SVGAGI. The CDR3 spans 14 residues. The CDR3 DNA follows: TGTGCCAGCATCCGAAAGGAGAGCACAGATACGCAGTATTTT. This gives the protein CASIRKESTDTQYF.

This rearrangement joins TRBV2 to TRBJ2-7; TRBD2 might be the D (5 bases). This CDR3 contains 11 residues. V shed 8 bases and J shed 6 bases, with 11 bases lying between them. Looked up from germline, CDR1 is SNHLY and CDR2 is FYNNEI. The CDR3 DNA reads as TGTGCCAGCGCCGGGGTCCGCGAGCAGTACTTC. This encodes CASAGVREQYF.

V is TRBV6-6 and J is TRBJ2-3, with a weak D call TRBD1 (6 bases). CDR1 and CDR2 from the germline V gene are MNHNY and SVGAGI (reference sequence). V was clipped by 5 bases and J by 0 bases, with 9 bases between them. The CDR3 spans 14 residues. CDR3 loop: CASSRQESTDTQYF. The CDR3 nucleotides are TGTGCCAGCAGTCGACAGGAAAGCACAGATACGCAGTATTTT.

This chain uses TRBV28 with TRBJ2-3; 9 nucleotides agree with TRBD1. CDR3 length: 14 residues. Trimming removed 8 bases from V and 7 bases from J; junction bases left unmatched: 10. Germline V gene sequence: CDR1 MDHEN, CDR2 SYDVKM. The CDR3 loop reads CASLQGAYYNTQYF. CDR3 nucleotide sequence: TGTGCCAGCCTACAGGGGGCATATTACAATACGCAGTATTTT.

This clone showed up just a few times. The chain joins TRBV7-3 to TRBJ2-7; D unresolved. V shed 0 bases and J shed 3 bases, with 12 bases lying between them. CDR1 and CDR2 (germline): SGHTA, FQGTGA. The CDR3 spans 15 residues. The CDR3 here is CASSLTPSEYYEQYF. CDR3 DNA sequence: TGTGCCAGCAGCTTAACCCCGTCTGAGTACTACGAGCAGTACTTC.

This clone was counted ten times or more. CDR3 residues: CAWRRRDEYGYTF. CDR3 coding DNA: TGTGCCTGGAGGCGGAGGGATGAGTATGGCTACACCTTC. The chain employs TRBV30 and TRBJ1-2, with no clear D. This CDR3 is built from 13 residues. The V end was cut by 3 bases, the J end by 5 bases, with 13 bases between. The germline V gene encodes CDR1 GTSNPN and CDR2 SVGIG (reference sequence).

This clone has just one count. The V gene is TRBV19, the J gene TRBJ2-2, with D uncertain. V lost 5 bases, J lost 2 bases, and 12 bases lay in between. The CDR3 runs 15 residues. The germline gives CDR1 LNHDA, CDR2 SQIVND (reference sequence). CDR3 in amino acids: CASSRVPLNTGELFF. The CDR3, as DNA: TGTGCCAGTAGTCGGGTCCCATTAAACACCGGGGAGCTGTTTTTT.

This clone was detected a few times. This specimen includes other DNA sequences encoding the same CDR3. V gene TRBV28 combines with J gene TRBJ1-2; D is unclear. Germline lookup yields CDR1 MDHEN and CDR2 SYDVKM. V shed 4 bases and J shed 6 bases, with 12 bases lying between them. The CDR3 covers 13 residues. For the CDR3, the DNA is TGTGCCAGCAGTTCCCCGGGAATGGATGGCTACACCTTC. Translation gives CASSSPGMDGYTF.

CDR3 nucleotides: TGTGCCACCAGCAGAGAAGGGACTGCCCTTACCTACGAGCAGTACTTC. Protein: CATSREGTALTYEQYF. The chain is built from TRBV15 and TRBJ2-7; maybe TRBD2 (6 bases). CDR3 length: 16 residues. With 0 bases removed from V and 2 bases from J, the gap between germline ends came to 14 bases. Germline CDR1 LNHNV, CDR2 YYDKDF (reference sequence).

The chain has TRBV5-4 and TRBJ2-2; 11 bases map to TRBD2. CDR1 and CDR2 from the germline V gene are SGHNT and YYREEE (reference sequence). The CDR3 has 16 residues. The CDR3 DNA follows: TGTCCCACCAGCCCTGGGGCCCTAGCGGGGGGCGGGGAGCTGTTTTTT. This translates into CPTSPGALAGGGELFF. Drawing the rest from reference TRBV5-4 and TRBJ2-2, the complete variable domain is ETGVTQSPTHLIKTRGQQVTLRCSSQSGHNTVSWYQQALGQGPQFIFQYYREEENGRGNFPPRFSGLQFPNYSSELNVNALELDDSALYLCPTSPGALAGGGELFFGEGSRLTVL.

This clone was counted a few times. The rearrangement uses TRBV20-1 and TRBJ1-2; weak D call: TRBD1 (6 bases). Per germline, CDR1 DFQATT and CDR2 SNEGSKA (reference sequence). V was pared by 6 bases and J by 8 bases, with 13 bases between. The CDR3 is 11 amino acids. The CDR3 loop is CSASQGGGYTF. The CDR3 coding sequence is TGCAGTGCCTCACAGGGTGGCGGCTACACCTTC.

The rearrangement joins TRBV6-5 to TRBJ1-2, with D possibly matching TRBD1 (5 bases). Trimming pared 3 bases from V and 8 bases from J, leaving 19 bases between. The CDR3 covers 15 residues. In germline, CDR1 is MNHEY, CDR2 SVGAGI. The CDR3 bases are TGTGCCAGCAGTTATAGGGGCGATTCCCTTGGCGGCTACACCTTC. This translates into CASSYRGDSLGGYTF.

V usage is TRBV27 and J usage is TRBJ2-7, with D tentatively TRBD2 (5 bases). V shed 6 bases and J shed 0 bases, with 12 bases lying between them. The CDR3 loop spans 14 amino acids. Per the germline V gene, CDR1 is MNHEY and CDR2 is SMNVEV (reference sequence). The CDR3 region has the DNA TGTGCCAGCAGCCAGAACCGGGGCTCCTACGAGCAGTACTTC. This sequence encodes CASSQNRGSYEQYF.

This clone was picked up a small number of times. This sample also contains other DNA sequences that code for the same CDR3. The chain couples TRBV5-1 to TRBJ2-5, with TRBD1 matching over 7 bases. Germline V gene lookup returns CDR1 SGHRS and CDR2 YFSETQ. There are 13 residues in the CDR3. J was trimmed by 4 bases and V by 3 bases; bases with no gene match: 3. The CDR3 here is CASSSGQVETQYF. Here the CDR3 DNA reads TGCGCCAGCAGCTCCGGACAGGTAGAGACCCAGTACTTC. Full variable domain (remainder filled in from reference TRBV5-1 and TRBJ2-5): KAGVTQTPRYLIKTRGQQVTLSCSPISGHRSVSWYQQTPGQGLQFLFEYFSETQRNKGNFPGRFSGRQFSNSRSEMNVSTLELGDSALYLCASSSGQVETQYFGPGTRLLVL.

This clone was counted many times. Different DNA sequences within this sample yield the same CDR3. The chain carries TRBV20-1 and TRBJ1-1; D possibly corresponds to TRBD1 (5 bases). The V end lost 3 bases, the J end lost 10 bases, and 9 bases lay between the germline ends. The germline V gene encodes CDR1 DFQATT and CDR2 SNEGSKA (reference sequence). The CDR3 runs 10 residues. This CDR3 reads CSARDGGAFF. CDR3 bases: TGCAGTGCTAGGGACGGGGGAGCTTTCTTT.

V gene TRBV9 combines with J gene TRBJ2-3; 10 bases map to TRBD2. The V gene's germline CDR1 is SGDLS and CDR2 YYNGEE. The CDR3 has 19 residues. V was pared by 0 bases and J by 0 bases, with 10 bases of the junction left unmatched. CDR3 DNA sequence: TGTGCCAGCAGCGTAGCTTATGGGTCTAGCGGGGGTAGCACAGATACGCAGTATTTT. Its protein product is CASSVAYGSSGGSTDTQYF.

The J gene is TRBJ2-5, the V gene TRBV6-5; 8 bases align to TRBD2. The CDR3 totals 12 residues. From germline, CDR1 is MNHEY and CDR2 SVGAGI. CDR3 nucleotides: TGTGGGACGGGAGGGAATTGGGAGACCCAGTACTTC. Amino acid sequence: CGTGGNWETQYF.

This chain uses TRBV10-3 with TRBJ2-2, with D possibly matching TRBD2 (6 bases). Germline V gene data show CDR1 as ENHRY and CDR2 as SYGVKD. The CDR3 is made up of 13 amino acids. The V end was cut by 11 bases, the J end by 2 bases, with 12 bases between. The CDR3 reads CASGTGNTGELFF. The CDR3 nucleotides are TGTGCCTCGGGGACTGGTAACACCGGGGAGCTGTTTTTT.

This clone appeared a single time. The CDR3 region has the DNA TGCGCCAGCAGCTTGACAGCGGATACGCAGTATTTT. This encodes CASSLTADTQYF. The rearrangement uses TRBV10-2 and TRBJ2-3, with D tentatively TRBD1 (5 bases). The V end lost 6 bases, the J end lost 6 bases, and 10 bases lay between the germline ends. The germline gives CDR1 WSHSY, CDR2 SAAADI. The CDR3 is 12 residues long.

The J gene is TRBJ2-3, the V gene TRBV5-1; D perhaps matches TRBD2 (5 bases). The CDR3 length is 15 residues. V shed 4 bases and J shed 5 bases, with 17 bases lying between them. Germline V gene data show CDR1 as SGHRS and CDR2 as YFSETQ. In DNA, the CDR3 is TGCGCCAGCAGCGGCGGGCTCATTGTAGAAGATACGCAGTATTTT. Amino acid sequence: CASSGGLIVEDTQYF.

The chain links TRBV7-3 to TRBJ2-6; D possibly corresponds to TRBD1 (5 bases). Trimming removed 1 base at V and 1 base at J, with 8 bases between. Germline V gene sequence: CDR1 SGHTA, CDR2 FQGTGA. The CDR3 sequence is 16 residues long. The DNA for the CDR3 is TGTGCCAGCAGCTTAAGTGGGGCATCTGGGGCCAACGTCCTGACTTTC. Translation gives CASSLSGASGANVLTF. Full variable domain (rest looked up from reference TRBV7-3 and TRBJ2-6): GAGVSQTPSNKVTEKGKYVELRCDPISGHTALYWYRQSLGQGPEFLIYFQGTGAADDSGLPNDRFFAVRPEGSVSTLKIQRTERGDSAVYLCASSLSGASGANVLTFGAGSRLTVL.

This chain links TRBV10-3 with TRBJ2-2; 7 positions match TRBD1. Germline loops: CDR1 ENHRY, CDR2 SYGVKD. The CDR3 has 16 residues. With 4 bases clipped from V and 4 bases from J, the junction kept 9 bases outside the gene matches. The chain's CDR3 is CAISGTQGPGTGELFF. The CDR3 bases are TGTGCCATCAGTGGCACACAGGGGCCGGGCACCGGGGAGCTGTTTTTT.

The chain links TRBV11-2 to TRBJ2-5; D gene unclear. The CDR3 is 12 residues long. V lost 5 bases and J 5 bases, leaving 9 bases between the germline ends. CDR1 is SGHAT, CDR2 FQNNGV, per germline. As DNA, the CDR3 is TGTGCCAGCAGCGCCCTCGGGGAGACCCAGTACTTC. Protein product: CASSALGETQYF.

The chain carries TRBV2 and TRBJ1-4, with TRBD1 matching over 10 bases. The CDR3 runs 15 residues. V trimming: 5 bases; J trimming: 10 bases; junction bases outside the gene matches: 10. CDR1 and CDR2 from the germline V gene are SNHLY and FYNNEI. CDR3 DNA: TGTGCCAGCAGTCCCCGGACCGGGACAGGGGCAAAACTGTTTTTT. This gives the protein CASSPRTGTGAKLFF.

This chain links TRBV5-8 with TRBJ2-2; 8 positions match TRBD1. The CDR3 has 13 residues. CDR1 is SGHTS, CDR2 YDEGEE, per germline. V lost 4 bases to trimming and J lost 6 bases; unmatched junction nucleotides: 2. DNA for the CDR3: TGTGCCAGCAGCCTGACAGGGGCCGGGGAGCTGTTTTTT. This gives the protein CASSLTGAGELFF.

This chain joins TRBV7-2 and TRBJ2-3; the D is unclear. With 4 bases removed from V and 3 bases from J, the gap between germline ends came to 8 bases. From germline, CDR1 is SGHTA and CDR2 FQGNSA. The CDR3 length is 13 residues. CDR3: CASSYPSTDTQYF. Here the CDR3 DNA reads TGTGCCAGCAGCTACCCTAGTACAGATACGCAGTATTTT.

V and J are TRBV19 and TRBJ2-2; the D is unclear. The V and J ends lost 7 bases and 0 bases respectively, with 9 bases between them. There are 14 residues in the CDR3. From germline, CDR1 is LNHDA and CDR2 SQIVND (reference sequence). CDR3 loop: CASKKTPNTGELFF. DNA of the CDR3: TGTGCCAGTAAAAAGACACCGAACACCGGGGAGCTGTTTTTT.